These 18 T cell receptor beta chains were sequenced from one sample in a study of identical twins. TCRdb processed the 5' RACE reads anew with MiXCR; each CDR3 protein has one entry. The sample has 200,000 to 250,000 distinct CDR3 sequences, over 11% seen once; the top ten hold approximately 9.3%. Sequencing used memory (CD45RO+) T cells sorted from blood. The receptors come from a young woman in good health.

This chain joins TRBV4-3 and TRBJ2-3, with D uncertain. Germline V gives CDR1 LGHNA, CDR2 YSLEER. V lost 1 base and J lost 6, with 8 bases in between. The CDR3 consists of 13 residues. In DNA, the CDR3 is TGCGCCAGCAGCCAAGGGGTGGCGGATACGCAGTATTTT. Translation gives CASSQGVADTQYF.

For the CDR3, the DNA is TGTGCCAGCAGCCAGAGAGGTGACGCAGATACGCAGTATTTT. Translation gives CASSQRGDADTQYF. The V call is TRBV5-4, the J call TRBJ2-3; D unresolved. The CDR3 has 14 residues. Looked up from germline, CDR1 is SGHNT and CDR2 is YYREEE (reference sequence). V lost 4 bases to trimming and J lost 4 bases, with 13 bases between them.

The V gene is TRBV29-1, the J gene TRBJ2-7, with 12 nucleotides matching TRBD2. V lost 4 bases to trimming and J lost 5 bases; unmatched junction nucleotides: 0. From germline, CDR1 is SQVTM and CDR2 ANQGSEA. The CDR3 length is 12 residues. In DNA, the CDR3 is TGCAGCGTTGGGACTAGCGGGGACGAGCAGTACTTC. Protein product: CSVGTSGDEQYF.

This chain uses TRBV12-3 or TRBV12-4 with TRBJ2-3; D tentatively fits TRBD1 or TRBD2 (5 bases each). V lost 6 bases and J 0 bases, leaving 10 bases between the germline ends. The CDR3 length is 14 residues. The CDR3 DNA is TGTGCCAGCAGCCGGGACCAGAGCACAGATACGCAGTATTTT. As protein: CASSRDQSTDTQYF.

This clonotype is judged medium-sized. The gene calls are TRBV5-1 and TRBJ2-1; TRBD1 matches 8 bases. The V gene's germline CDR1 is SGHRS and CDR2 YFSETQ. V shed 1 base, J shed 3 bases, and the junction held 0 bases outside the gene matches. This CDR3 has 14 amino acids. CDR3 loop: CASSLTGGYNEQFF. The CDR3 region has the DNA TGCGCCAGCAGCTTGACAGGGGGCTACAATGAGCAGTTCTTC.

V is TRBV19 and J is TRBJ1-5, with D uncertain. The CDR3 length is 13 residues. The V end lost 4 bases, the J end lost 0 bases, and 4 bases lay between the germline ends. Germline V CDR1 and CDR2: LNHDA, SQIVND (reference sequence). As DNA, the CDR3 is TGTGCCAGTAGTAGAGTTAGCAATCAGCCCCAGCATTTT. Translating it yields CASSRVSNQPQHF.

This clonotype occurred many times. The rearrangement links TRBV29-1 to TRBJ2-7; 12 nucleotides match TRBD1. V gave up 6 bases and J gave up 7 bases; unmatched junction bases: 7. This CDR3 is 13 amino acids long. Per germline, CDR1 SQVTM and CDR2 ANQGSEA. CDR3 residues: CSVGTGGEDEQYF. CDR3 coding DNA: TGCAGCGTGGGGACAGGGGGCGAGGATGAGCAGTACTTC.

This clonotype occurred a few times. This chain joins TRBV10-3 and TRBJ1-1; D is perhaps TRBD1 (5 bases). Germline lookup yields CDR1 ENHRY and CDR2 SYGVKD. The CDR3 covers 12 residues. With 8 bases removed from V and 0 bases from J, the gap between germline ends came to 7 bases. The CDR3 sequence is CAISGVNTEAFF. The DNA of the CDR3 is TGTGCCATCTCGGGGGTGAACACTGAAGCTTTCTTT.

This clonotype was recorded a few times. The chain joins TRBV7-2 to TRBJ2-7; tentatively, D is TRBD1 (6 bases). Germline CDR1 is SGHTA and CDR2 is FQGNSA. The CDR3 loop spans 15 amino acids. The V end lost 1 base, the J end lost 5 bases, and 15 bases lay between the germline ends. CDR3 DNA: TGTGCCAGCAGCTTAGTAGAAGGGGACACTCACGAGCAGTACTTC. Protein sequence: CASSLVEGDTHEQYF. Supplemented by reference TRBV7-2 and TRBJ2-7, the full variable domain reads GAGVSQSPSNKVTEKGKDVELRCDPISGHTALYWYRQSLGQGLEFLIYFQGNSAPDKSGLPSDRFSAERTGGSVSTLTIQRTQQEDSAVYLCASSLVEGDTHEQYFGPGTRLTVT.

This clonotype was counted ten times or more. The J gene is TRBJ1-4, the V gene TRBV12-3 or TRBV12-4; TRBD1 aligns across 8 bases. Germline trimming cut 5 bases from V and 8 bases from J; bases unmatched to any gene: 10. The CDR3 extends over 15 amino acids. The DNA for the CDR3 is TGTGCCAGCAGTAACCGACAGGGGCTCGGAGAAAAACTGTTTTTT. Its translation is CASSNRQGLGEKLFF.

This clonotype was observed a few times. The rearrangement links TRBV2 to TRBJ2-7; 7 bases fit TRBD1. The CDR3 extends over 14 amino acids. V was clipped by 7 bases and J by 2 bases; unmatched bases: 8. CDR1 is SNHLY, CDR2 FYNNEI, per germline. The CDR3 loop is CASTRTGITYEQYF. CDR3 DNA: TGTGCCAGCACCCGGACAGGAATCACCTACGAGCAGTACTTC.

This clonotype was seen many times. The chain is built from TRBV10-2 and TRBJ2-1; 10 bases align to TRBD2. The V gene's germline CDR1 is WSHSY and CDR2 SAAADI. This CDR3 comprises 16 residues. V lost 5 bases to trimming and J lost 3 bases; unmatched junction nucleotides: 7. In DNA, the CDR3 is TGCGCCAGCAGTCAACCGGGACTAGCGTACTACAATGAGCAGTTCTTC. Amino acids: CASSQPGLAYYNEQFF.

The V gene is TRBV9, the J gene TRBJ1-1; the D is unclear. V was cut by 0 bases and J by 0 bases, with 6 bases left in between. Germline CDR1 and CDR2: SGDLS and YYNGEE. The length of the CDR3 is 14 residues. The CDR3 coding sequence is TGTGCCAGCAGCGTAGAGGGCATGAACACTGAAGCTTTCTTT. Amino acid sequence: CASSVEGMNTEAFF.

This clonotype was seen at least ten times. This chain joins TRBV12-5 and TRBJ2-5; 8 nucleotides line up with TRBD2. V trimming: 3 bases; J trimming: 3 bases; junction bases outside the gene matches: 9. Germline loops: CDR1 LGHNT, CDR2 FRNRAP. CDR3 length: 16 residues. CDR3 in amino acids: CASGLGLAGSKETQYF. The CDR3 nucleotides are TGTGCTAGTGGTTTAGGGCTAGCGGGTTCCAAAGAGACCCAGTACTTC.

This clonotype was seen a few times. This chain connects TRBV4-1 to TRBJ2-6; weak D call: TRBD2 (5 bases). Germline CDR1 MGHRA, CDR2 YSYEKL. The V and J ends lost 4 bases and 7 bases respectively, with 20 bases between them. This CDR3 spans 17 amino acids. CDR3 sequence: CASSRAGKGALANVLTF. The CDR3 nucleotides read TGCGCCAGCAGCCGGGCCGGGAAAGGCGCGTTAGCCAACGTCCTGACTTTC.

The gene calls are TRBV7-9 and TRBJ2-7; TRBD1 matches 9 bases. The CDR3 is made up of 16 amino acids. The germline V gene encodes CDR1 SEHNR and CDR2 FQNEAQ (reference sequence). With V trimmed by 0 bases and J by 1 base, 4 bases remained unmatched. CDR3 amino acids: CASSLALGTGSYEQYF. DNA for the CDR3: TGTGCCAGCAGCTTAGCCCTTGGGACAGGGTCCTACGAGCAGTACTTC.

This clonotype was detected a few times. V is TRBV12-3 or TRBV12-4 and J is TRBJ1-6; D is unclear. The CDR3 covers 13 residues. With 0 bases removed from V and 8 bases from J, the gap between germline ends came to 5 bases. Written as DNA, the CDR3 is TGTGCCAGCAGTTTAGCGCAGGATTCACCCCTCCACTTT. Its protein is CASSLAQDSPLHF.

This clonotype was counted only a few times. V usage is TRBV6-1 and J usage is TRBJ2-7; 9 nucleotides match TRBD1. CDR3 length equals 16 residues. Germline CDR1 MNHNS, CDR2 SASEGT. V gave up 4 bases and J gave up 0 bases; unmatched junction bases: 7. The CDR3 protein is CASSAQGQGFSYEQYF. The DNA of the CDR3 is TGTGCCAGCAGTGCCCAGGGACAGGGATTCTCCTACGAGCAGTACTTC.